A single sample gave rise to the 27 T cell receptor beta chains below, sequenced in a study of monozygotic twins with inflammatory bowel disease. TCRdb re-analyzed the 5' RACE reads; it lists each CDR3 protein once, without DNA. The sample's table shows over 350,000 distinct CDR3 sequences. Material: blood. These TCRs come from a human donor with ulcerative colitis or Crohn's disease, or a healthy co-twin of an affected twin (not recorded which).

The chain employs TRBV9 and TRBJ2-7; with no DNA, the TCRdb D assignment of TRBD2 cannot be verified. The CDR3 has 14 residues. Germline V gives CDR1 SGDLS, CDR2 YYNGEE. CDR3 residues: CASSATSGGDEQYF.

J is TRBJ1-2 and V is TRBV29-1; TCRdb calls TRBD1, which cannot be checked without DNA. CDR3 size: 14 residues. Germline values: CDR1 SQVTM, CDR2 ANQGSEA. The CDR3 spells CSVDPGQGMDGYTF.

V usage is TRBV10-3 and J usage is TRBJ2-7; TCRdb's D call of TRBD1 is untestable without DNA. The CDR3 contains 13 residues. CDR1 is ENHRY and CDR2 is SYGVKD in the germline V gene. The CDR3 loop is CATSWDATYEQYF.

The gene calls are TRBV7-7 and TRBJ2-5; TCRdb reports TRBD2, a call that lacks DNA to check it against. Germline V gives CDR1 SSHAT, CDR2 FNYEAQ (reference sequence). This CDR3 is built from 13 residues. This chain's CDR3 is CASSSPSEETQYF.

This rearrangement joins TRBV4-3 to TRBJ2-7; TCRdb gives TRBD2 as the D gene, but with no DNA this cannot be confirmed. The length of the CDR3 is 16 residues. The germline gives CDR1 LGHNA, CDR2 YSLEER. This CDR3 is CASSQELSGVTYEQYF.

This chain links TRBV7-3 with TRBJ2-3; TCRdb calls TRBD1, which cannot be checked without DNA. The CDR3 runs to 15 residues. Germline assignment: CDR1 SGHTA and CDR2 FQGTGA. The CDR3 sequence is CASSLYSAGTDTQYF.

The chain is built from TRBV20-1 and TRBJ1-2. CDR1 is DFQATT and CDR2 is SNEGSKA in the germline V gene (reference sequence). CDR3 length: 14 residues. The chain's CDR3 is CSANQGRGGYGYTF.

The rearrangement uses TRBV5-1 and TRBJ1-3; as DNA is missing, the TRBD1 call by TCRdb cannot be tested. The germline V gene has CDR1 SGHRS and CDR2 YFSETQ. CDR3 length: 16 amino acids. The CDR3 loop is CASSRSGANSGNTIYF. The full variable domain, its missing parts supplied by reference TRBV5-1 and TRBJ1-3, is KAGVTQTPRYLIKTRGQQVTLSCSPISGHRSVSWYQQTPGQGLQFLFEYFSETQRNKGNFPGRFSGRQFSNSRSEMNVSTLELGDSALYLCASSRSGANSGNTIYFGEGSWLTVV.

This chain joins TRBV11-2 and TRBJ2-3; the D call of TRBD2 rests on TCRdb alone, since no DNA is present to check it. CDR3 size: 16 residues. Germline V gene lookup returns CDR1 SGHAT and CDR2 FQNNGV. The CDR3 loop reads CASGRLGGIITDTQYF.

The genes are TRBV7-6 and TRBJ2-1; TCRdb indicates TRBD1, and absent DNA this call remains unverified. This CDR3 contains 13 residues. The germline CDR1 and CDR2 sequences are SGHVS and FNYEAQ. The CDR3 sequence: CASSLDGRYEQFF.

The chain couples TRBV7-9 to TRBJ2-7; lacking DNA, the TRBD2 call made by TCRdb goes unchecked. Germline V CDR1 and CDR2: SEHNR, FQNEAQ (reference sequence). This CDR3 is 12 amino acids long. The CDR3 sequence: CASSSRDWEQYF.

The chain uses TRBV7-9 and TRBJ2-1; TCRdb gives TRBD2 as the D gene, but with no DNA this cannot be confirmed. Germline V gives CDR1 SEHNR, CDR2 FQNEAQ (reference sequence). This CDR3 comprises 16 residues. This CDR3 is CASSPQGLLLNNEQFF.

The genes are TRBV20-1 and TRBJ2-1; TCRdb proposes TRBD2, but this gene call is untestable without DNA. CDR1 and CDR2 (germline): DFQATT, SNEGSKA (reference sequence). The CDR3 totals 20 residues. This CDR3 is CSANLPGLAGRTSSYNEQFF.

The chain links TRBV11-2 to TRBJ1-5; without DNA, the TCRdb call of TRBD1 cannot be checked. The CDR3 contains 15 residues. CDR1 SGHAT and CDR2 FQNNGV come from the germline V gene. The CDR3 reads CASPSGDSTNQPQHF.

The gene calls are TRBV7-9 and TRBJ1-1. The germline gives CDR1 SEHNR, CDR2 FQNEAQ (reference sequence). The CDR3 is made up of 15 amino acids. The CDR3 protein is CASSLALAGNTEAFF.

This chain uses TRBV5-1 with TRBJ1-1; lacking DNA, the TRBD1 call made by TCRdb goes unchecked. The CDR3 loop spans 14 amino acids. Germline V gene sequence: CDR1 SGHRS, CDR2 YFSETQ. The CDR3 is CASSSEQGLTSAFF.

V is TRBV12-3 or TRBV12-4 and J is TRBJ2-7. The length of the CDR3 is 13 residues. The CDR3 loop reads CASSQGRSYEQYF.

This rearrangement joins TRBV4-3 to TRBJ2-1; TCRdb's D gene call, TRBD1, goes unchecked for lack of DNA. There are 17 residues in the CDR3. In germline, CDR1 is LGHNA, CDR2 YSLEER. CDR3 residues: CASSRLENAGEWNEQFF.

V and J are TRBV9 and TRBJ1-5; TCRdb's D call, TRBD1, is unchecked because there is no DNA. The CDR3 has 15 amino acids. Germline loops: CDR1 SGDLS, CDR2 YYNGEE. The CDR3 here is CASSVGGAANQPQHF.

The rearrangement links TRBV30 to TRBJ1-4; absent DNA, TCRdb's TRBD1 call cannot be checked. CDR3 length: 13 amino acids. Per germline, CDR1 GTSNPN and CDR2 SVGIG (reference sequence). CDR3 loop: CAWSLTGAAKLFF.

This chain connects TRBV3-1 to TRBJ2-1. From germline, CDR1 is LGHDT and CDR2 YNNKEL (reference sequence). This CDR3 comprises 15 residues. The CDR3 sequence: CASSQESGIYNEQFF.

The chain combines TRBV6-1 with TRBJ1-5; TCRdb's D call of TRBD1 is untestable without DNA. Germline V gives CDR1 MNHNS, CDR2 SASEGT. The CDR3 has 15 residues. CDR3 residues: CASSPLTGGPQPQHF.

The rearrangement links TRBV6-1 to TRBJ2-7. This CDR3 is built from 14 residues. Germline CDR1 is MNHNS and CDR2 is SASEGT. The CDR3 spells CASRTRRGSYEQYF.

The chain uses TRBV6-2 or TRBV6-3 and TRBJ2-3; the D gene TCRdb calls, TRBD1, cannot be checked with no DNA. Germline CDR1 MNHEY, CDR2 SVGEGT. The CDR3 has 14 residues. The CDR3 spells CASSRGLGTDTQYF.

The chain uses TRBV3-1 and TRBJ2-7; the TRBD2 assignment by TCRdb is unverifiable without DNA. The CDR3 runs to 15 residues. Germline V gene sequence: CDR1 LGHDT, CDR2 YNNKEL (reference sequence). This chain's CDR3 is CASSQMSGVIYEQYF.

The genes are TRBV7-3 and TRBJ2-5. Looked up from germline, CDR1 is SGHTA and CDR2 is FQGTGA. CDR3 length: 15 amino acids. The CDR3 sequence is CASSPRRGFQETQYF. Filled out from reference TRBV7-3 and TRBJ2-5, the complete variable domain reads GAGVSQTPSNKVTEKGKYVELRCDPISGHTALYWYRQSLGQGPEFLIYFQGTGAADDSGLPNDRFFAVRPEGSVSTLKIQRTERGDSAVYLCASSPRRGFQETQYFGPGTRLLVL.

The V gene is TRBV18, the J gene TRBJ1-4. Germline loops: CDR1 KGHSH, CDR2 LQKENI. The length of the CDR3 is 12 residues. This chain's CDR3 is CASSPVNEKLFF. Based on the CDR3 plus reference TRBV18 and TRBJ1-4, the full variable domain is NAGVMQNPRHLVRRRGQEARLRCSPMKGHSHVYWYRQLPEEGLKFMVYLQKENIIDESGMPKERFSAEFPKEGPSILRIQQVVRGDSAAYFCASSPVNEKLFFGSGTQLSVL.